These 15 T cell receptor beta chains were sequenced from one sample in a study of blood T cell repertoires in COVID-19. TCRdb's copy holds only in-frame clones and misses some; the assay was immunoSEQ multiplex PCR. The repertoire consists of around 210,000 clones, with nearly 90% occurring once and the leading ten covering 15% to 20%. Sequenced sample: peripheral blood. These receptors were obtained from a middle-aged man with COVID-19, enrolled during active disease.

In DNA form, the CDR3 reads TGCGCCAGCAGCCTACAGGGGGCTCAGTACGAGCAGTACTTC. Amino acid sequence: CASSLQGAQYEQYF. The chain couples TRBV5-1 to TRBJ2-7, with 9 positions matching TRBD1. Trimming cost V 4 bases and J 4 bases; bases outside gene matches: 6. The CDR3 runs 14 residues. CDR1 is SGHRS and CDR2 is YFSETQ in the germline V gene.

For the CDR3, the DNA is TGTGCCAGCAGTCTCGGGCTAGCGGGCTCCTGGGGCACAGATACGCAGTATTTT. Encoded protein: CASSLGLAGSWGTDTQYF. The V and J genes are TRBV6-6 and TRBJ2-3, with 8 positions matching TRBD2. The ends lost 5 bases at V and 1 base at J; junction bases unmatched: 14. This CDR3 is built from 18 residues. Looked up from germline, CDR1 is MNHNY and CDR2 is SVGAGI (reference sequence).

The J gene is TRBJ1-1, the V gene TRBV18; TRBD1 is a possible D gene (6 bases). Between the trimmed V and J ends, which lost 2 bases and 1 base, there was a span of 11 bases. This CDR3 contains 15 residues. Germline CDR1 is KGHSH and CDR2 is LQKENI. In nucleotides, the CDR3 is TGTGCCAGCTCACCATGGCTACAGGGGAACACTGAAGCTTTCTTT. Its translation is CASSPWLQGNTEAFF.

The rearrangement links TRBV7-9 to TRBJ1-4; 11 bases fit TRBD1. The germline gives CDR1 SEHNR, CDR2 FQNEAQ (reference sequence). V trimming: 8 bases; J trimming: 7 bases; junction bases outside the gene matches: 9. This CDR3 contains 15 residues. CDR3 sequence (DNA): TGTGCCAGCCGGGACAGGGGGATTTCAGGTGAAAAACTGTTTTTT. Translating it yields CASRDRGISGEKLFF.

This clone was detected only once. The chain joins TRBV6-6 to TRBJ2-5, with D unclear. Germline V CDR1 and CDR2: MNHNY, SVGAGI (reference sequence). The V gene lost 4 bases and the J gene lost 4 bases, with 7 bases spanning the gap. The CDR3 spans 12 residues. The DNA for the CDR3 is TGTGCCAGCAGTTTCATGGCAGAGACCCAGTACTTC. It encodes CASSFMAETQYF.

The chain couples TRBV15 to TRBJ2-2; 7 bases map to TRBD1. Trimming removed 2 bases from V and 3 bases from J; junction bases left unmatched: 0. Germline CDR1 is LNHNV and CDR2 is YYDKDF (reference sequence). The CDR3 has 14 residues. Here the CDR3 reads CATSRQGDTGELFF. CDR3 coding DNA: TGTGCCACCAGCAGACAGGGGGACACCGGGGAGCTGTTTTTT.

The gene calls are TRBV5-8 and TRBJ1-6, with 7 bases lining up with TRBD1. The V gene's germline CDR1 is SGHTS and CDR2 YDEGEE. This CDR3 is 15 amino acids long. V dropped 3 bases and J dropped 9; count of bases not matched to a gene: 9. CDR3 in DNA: TGTGCCAGCAGCTCCGACGAGGGGGCGGTTTCACCCCTCCACTTT. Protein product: CASSSDEGAVSPLHF.

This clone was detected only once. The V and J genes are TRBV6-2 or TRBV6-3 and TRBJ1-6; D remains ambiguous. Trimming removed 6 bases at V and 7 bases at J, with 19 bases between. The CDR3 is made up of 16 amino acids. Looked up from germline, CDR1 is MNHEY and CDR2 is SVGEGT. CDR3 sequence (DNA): TGTGCCAGCAGCAGTTACGGCCGACGGGAAAATTCACCCCTCCACTTT. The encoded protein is CASSSYGRRENSPLHF.

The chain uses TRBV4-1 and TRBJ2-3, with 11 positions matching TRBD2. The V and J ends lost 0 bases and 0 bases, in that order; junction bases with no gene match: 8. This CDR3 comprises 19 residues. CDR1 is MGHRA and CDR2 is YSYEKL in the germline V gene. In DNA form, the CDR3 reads TGCGCCAGCAGCCAAGATCCCTTCACTAGCGGGAGTAGCACAGATACGCAGTATTTT. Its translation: CASSQDPFTSGSSTDTQYF.

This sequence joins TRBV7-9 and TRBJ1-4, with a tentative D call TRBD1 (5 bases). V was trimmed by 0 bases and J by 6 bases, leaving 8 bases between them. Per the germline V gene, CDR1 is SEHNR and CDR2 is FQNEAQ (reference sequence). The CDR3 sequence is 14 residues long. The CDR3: CASSLARGDEKLFF. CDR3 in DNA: TGTGCCAGCAGCTTAGCGCGGGGGGATGAAAAACTGTTTTTT.

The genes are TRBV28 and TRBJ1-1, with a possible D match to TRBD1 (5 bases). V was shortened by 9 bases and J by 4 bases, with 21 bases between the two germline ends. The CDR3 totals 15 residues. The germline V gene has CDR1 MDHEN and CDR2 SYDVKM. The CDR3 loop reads CASRSPQGFTTEAFF. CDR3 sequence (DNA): TGTGCCAGTCGGTCGCCTCAGGGTTTCACCACTGAAGCTTTCTTT.

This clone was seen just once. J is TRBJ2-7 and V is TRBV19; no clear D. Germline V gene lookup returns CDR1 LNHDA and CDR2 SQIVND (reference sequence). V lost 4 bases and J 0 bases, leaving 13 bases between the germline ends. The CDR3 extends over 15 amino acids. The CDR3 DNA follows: TGTGCCAGTAGTAAGTTACCCTCGAGCTCCTACGAGCAGTACTTC. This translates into CASSKLPSSSYEQYF.

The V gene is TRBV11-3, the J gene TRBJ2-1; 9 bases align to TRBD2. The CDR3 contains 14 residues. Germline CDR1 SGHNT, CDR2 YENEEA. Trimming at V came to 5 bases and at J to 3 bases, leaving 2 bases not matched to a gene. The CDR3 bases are TGTGCCAGCAGCCGGACTAGCGACTACAATGAGCAGTTCTTC. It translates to CASSRTSDYNEQFF. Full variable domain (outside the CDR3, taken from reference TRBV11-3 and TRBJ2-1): EAGVVQSPRYKIIEKKQPVAFWCNPISGHNTLYWYLQNLGQGPELLIRYENEEAVDDSQLPKDRFSAERLKGVDSTLKIQPAELGDSAVYLCASSRTSDYNEQFFGPGTRLTVL.

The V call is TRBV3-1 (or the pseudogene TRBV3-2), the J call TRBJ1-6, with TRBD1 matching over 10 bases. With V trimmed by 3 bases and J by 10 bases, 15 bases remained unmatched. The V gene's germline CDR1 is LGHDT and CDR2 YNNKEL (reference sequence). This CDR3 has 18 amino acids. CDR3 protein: CASSHKTGGALGDSPLHF. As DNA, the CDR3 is TGTGCCAGCAGCCACAAGACAGGGGGCGCGCTCGGGGACTCACCCCTCCACTTT.

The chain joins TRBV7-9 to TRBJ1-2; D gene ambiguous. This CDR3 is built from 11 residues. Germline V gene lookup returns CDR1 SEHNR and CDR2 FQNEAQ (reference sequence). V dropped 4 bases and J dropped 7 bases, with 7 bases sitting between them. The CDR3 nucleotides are TGTGCCAGCAGCTCAACGAGTGGCTACACCTTC. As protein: CASSSTSGYTF.